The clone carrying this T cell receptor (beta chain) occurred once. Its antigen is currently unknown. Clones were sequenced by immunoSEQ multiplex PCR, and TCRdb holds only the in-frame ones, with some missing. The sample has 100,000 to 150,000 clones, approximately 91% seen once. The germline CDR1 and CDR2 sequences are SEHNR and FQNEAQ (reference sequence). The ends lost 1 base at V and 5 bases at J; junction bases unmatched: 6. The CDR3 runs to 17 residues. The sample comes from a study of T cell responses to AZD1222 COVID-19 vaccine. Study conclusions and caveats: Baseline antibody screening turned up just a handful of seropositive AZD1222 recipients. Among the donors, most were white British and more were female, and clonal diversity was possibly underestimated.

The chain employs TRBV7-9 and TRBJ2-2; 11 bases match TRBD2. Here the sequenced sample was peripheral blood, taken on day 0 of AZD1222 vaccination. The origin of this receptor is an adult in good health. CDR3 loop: CASSLGRLAGYTGELFF. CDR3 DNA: TGTGCCAGCAGCTTAGGCCGACTAGCGGGGTATACCGGGGAGCTGTTTTTT.